This T cell receptor (beta chain) was sequenced for a study of low-dose radiotherapy and immunotherapy resistance in tumors (dated by TCRdb to between 2022 and 2023). A note on the overall study: In Cohort 1, 0.5 Gy per fraction was delivered every 2 weeks, and a total PTV dose of 6.5 Gy was prescribed. Eight patients were included in the translational analysis: three from the first dose cohort and the first five from the second dose cohort. No randomization into treatment groups was done for the people taking part in the trial. Every two weeks, patients got intravenous cyclophosphamide at 200 mg/m2, given one day ahead of each radiation and immunotherapy administration. Starting on cycle 1 day 1, patients took 300 mg of aspirin by mouth once a day for four cycles. Patients in Cohort 2 were given 1 Gy per fraction every two weeks, for a total of 13 Gy across 26 weeks. Patients were given nivolumab as a 240 mg flat dose every two weeks and ipilimumab at 1 mg/kg every six weeks, with both drugs delivered intravenously.

As encoded in the germline V gene (reference sequence), CDR1 is LNHDA while CDR2 is SQIVND. From the cysteine up to the phenylalanine, the CDR3 has a length of 14 residues. The only DNA kept is the CDR3, 42 bases in frame from the first base. A distance of 14 bases separates the germline ends of V and J, which lose 7 bases and 2 bases respectively. The sample's time point label, decoded: after trial treatment. The sample's treatment or condition, from its label and the paper: LDRT plus nivolumab, ipilimumab, low-dose cyclophosphamide and aspirin (RACIN trial). The donors came from RACIN, which was a single-arm phase I dose-escalation trial that paired nivolumab and ipilimumab with aspirin, low-dose cyclophosphamide and low-dose radiotherapy. Patients with advanced, TIL-negative solid tumors were considered eligible. This clonotype was counted ten times or more. The target of this receptor is not known. Base qualities are not recorded, but no much larger clone differs from it by a single base.

Instrument on record: Illumina HiSeq 2500. To make first-strand cDNA, Superscript III was used along with a set of TRAV- and TRBV-specific primers so that both the TCRalpha and TCRbeta chains were covered. A roughly 22-cycle PCR with Phusion amplified the TCRs, pairing a constant-region primer with the adapter that was attached to the V primers. Isolated mRNA was amplified with the MessageAmp II aRNA Amplification Kit, using an approximately 16-hour in vitro transcription at 37°C. The Dynabeads mRNA DIRECT Purification Kit was used to isolate the mRNA for TCR sequencing. A second approximately 25-cycle Phusion PCR added indexed Illumina adapters, and products were purified with AMPure XP beads. The original pipeline was this. Custom Perl scripts pooled TCR sequences encoding the same protein, removed out-of-frame sequences and computed each clonotype's abundance. Any TCR sequence supported by only a single read was excluded from analysis. Repertoire metrics included Shannon entropy, Gini index, clonality, richness, and frequency of TCRs shared between repertoires. TCRdb reran the public reads through fastp at Q25 and MiXCR, keeping productive beta chains. Rows are combined by CDR3 protein, so each entry shows the most common genes and DNA. The V and J calls were determined by TCRdb, not by the authors. The sample has more than 90,000 distinct CDR3 sequences on record, roughly 20% of them singletons. 4.1% of the sample rests with the top ten.

Specimen: PBMCs, collected after low-dose radiotherapy plus immunotherapy. The sequence links TRBV19 to TRBJ1-1, with TRBD1 as a weak D call on 6 bases. The clonotype was recovered from a male donor with prostate cancer. The nucleotide sequence is given as TGTGCCAGTACCCCTCCGGGGGGCAACACTGAAGCTTTCTTT. Its protein reads: CASTPPGGNTEAFF.